This T cell receptor beta chain is drawn from a study of CD8 T cells in ankylosing spondylitis. This clonotype was detected only a few times. Its cognate antigen is unknown. From the 5' RACE reads, TCRdb called clonotypes with MiXCR, one entry per CDR3 protein. The sample gives 120,000 to 150,000 distinct CDR3 sequences, roughly 7.7% of which show up once; approximately 7% is in the top ten. General observations from the study: Disease-linked clones displayed a CD8+ phenotype and appeared relatively rarely in peripheral blood. Researchers reportedly found disease-linked clones significantly enriched in matched ankylosing spondylitis synovial fluid. Some motif variants had been reported before (in reactive arthritis synovial fluid and blood). It appeared that ankylosing spondylitis blood was characterized by a TCR beta motif of under ten highly homologous variants.

The specimen was synovial fluid, either unsorted or a sorted T cell fraction (not recorded which). The clonotype originates from a male donor with ankylosing spondylitis.

The CDR3 DNA follows: TGTGCCAGCAGCCGGACAAACCAAGAGACCCAGTACTTC. Residues: CASSRTNQETQYF. This sequence joins TRBV7-2 and TRBJ2-5, with D tentatively TRBD1 (5 bases). This CDR3 has 13 amino acids. Germline CDR1 is SGHTA and CDR2 is FQGNSA. V lost 5 bases, J lost 0 bases, and 7 bases lay in between.